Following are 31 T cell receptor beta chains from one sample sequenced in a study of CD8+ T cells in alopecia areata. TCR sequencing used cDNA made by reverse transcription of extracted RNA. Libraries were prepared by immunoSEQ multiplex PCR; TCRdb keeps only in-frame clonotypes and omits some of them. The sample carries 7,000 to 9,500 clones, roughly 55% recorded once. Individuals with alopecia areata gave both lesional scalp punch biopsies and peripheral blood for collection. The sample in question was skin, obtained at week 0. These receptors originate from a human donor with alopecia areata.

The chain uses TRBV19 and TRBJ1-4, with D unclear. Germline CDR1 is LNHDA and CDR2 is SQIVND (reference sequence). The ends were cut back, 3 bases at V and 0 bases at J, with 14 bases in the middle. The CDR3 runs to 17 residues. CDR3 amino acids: CASSIISADATNEKLFF. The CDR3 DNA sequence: TGTGCCAGTAGTATCATCTCGGCAGACGCAACTAATGAAAAACTGTTTTTT.

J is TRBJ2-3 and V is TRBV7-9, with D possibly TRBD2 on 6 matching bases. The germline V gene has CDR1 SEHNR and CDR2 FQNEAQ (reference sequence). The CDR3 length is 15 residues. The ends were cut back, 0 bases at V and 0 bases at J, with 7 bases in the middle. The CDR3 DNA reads TGTGCCAGCAGCTTAGCAGGGACTAGCACAGATACGCAGTATTTT. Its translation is CASSLAGTSTDTQYF.

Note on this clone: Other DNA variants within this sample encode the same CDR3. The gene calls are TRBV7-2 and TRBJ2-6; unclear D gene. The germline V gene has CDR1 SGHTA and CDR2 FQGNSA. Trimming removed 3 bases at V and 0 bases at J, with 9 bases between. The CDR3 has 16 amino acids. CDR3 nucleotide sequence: TGTGCCAGCAGCTTGAGAACAGTCTCTGGGGCCAACGTCCTGACTTTC. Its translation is CASSLRTVSGANVLTF. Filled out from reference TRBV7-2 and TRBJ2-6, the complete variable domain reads GAGVSQSPSNKVTEKGKDVELRCDPISGHTALYWYRQSLGQGLEFLIYFQGNSAPDKSGLPSDRFSAERTGGSVSTLTIQRTQQEDSAVYLCASSLRTVSGANVLTFGAGSRLTVL.

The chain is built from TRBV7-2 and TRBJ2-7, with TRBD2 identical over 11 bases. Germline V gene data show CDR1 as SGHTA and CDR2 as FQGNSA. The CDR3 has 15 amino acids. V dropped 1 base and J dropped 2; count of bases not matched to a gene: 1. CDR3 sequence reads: CASSLEGLAAYEQYF. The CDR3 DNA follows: TGTGCCAGCAGCTTAGAGGGACTAGCGGCCTACGAGCAGTACTTC.

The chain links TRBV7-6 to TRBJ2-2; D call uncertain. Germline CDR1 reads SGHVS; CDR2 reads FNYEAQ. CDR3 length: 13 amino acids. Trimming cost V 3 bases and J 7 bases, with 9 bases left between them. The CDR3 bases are TGTGCCAGCAGCTTCGTCCGTGTCGGGGAGCTGTTTTTT. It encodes CASSFVRVGELFF.

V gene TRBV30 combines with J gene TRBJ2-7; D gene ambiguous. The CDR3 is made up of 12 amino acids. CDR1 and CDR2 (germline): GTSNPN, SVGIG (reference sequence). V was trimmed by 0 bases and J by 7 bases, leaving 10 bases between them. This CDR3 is CAWSVPRLEQYF. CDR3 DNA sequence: TGTGCCTGGAGTGTACCTCGGTTGGAGCAGTACTTC.

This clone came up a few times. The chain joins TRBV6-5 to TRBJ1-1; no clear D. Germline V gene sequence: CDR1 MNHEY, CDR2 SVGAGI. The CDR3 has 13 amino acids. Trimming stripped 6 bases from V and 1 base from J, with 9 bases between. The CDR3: CASSHTENTEAFF. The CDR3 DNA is TGTGCCAGCAGCCATACAGAGAACACTGAAGCTTTCTTT.

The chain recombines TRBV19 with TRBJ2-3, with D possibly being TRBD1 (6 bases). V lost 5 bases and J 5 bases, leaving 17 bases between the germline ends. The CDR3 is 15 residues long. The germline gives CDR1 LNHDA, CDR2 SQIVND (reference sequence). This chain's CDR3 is CASSPDRSNGDTQYF. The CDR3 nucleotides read TGTGCCAGTAGTCCCGACAGGTCGAACGGAGATACGCAGTATTTT.

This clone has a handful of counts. CDR3 DNA sequence: TGTGCCAGCAGCCAGGCAGGGACAGTGATTCAAGAGACCCAGTACTTC. Its translation: CASSQAGTVIQETQYF. V is TRBV7-2 and J is TRBJ2-5; the match to TRBD1 covers 7 bases. CDR1 and CDR2 from the germline V gene are SGHTA and FQGNSA. Unmatched junction bases numbered 11, after V lost 5 bases and J lost 2 bases. The CDR3 is made up of 16 amino acids.

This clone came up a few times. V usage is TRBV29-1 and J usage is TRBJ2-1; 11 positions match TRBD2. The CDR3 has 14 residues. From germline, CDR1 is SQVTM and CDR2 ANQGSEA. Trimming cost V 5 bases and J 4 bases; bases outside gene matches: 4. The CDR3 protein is CSVPGLAVYNEQFF. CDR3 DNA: TGCAGCGTTCCGGGACTAGCGGTTTACAATGAGCAGTTCTTC.

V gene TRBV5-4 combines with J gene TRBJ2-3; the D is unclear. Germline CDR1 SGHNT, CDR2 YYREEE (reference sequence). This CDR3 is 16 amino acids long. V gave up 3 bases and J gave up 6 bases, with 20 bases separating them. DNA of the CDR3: TGTGCCAGCAGCTCCGCCCCTAGGGTCCTCCGGGATACGCAGTATTTT. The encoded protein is CASSSAPRVLRDTQYF.

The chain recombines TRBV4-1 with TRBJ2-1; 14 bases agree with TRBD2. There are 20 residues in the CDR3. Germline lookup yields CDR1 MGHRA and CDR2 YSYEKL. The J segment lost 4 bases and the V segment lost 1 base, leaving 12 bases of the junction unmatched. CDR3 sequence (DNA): TGCGCCAGCAGCCAAGCGTCCGGGACTAGCGGGAGTGCGGCGTACAATGAGCAGTTCTTC. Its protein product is CASSQASGTSGSAAYNEQFF.

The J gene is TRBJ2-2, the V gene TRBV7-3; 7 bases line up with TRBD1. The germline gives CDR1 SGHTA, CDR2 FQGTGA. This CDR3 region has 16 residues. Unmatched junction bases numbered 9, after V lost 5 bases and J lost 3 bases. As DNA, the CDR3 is TGTGCCAGCAGCACACAGGGAAGGGGGCACACCGGGGAGCTGTTTTTT. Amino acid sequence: CASSTQGRGHTGELFF. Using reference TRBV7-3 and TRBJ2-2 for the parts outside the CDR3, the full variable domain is GAGVSQTPSNKVTEKGKYVELRCDPISGHTALYWYRQSLGQGPEFLIYFQGTGAADDSGLPNDRFFAVRPEGSVSTLKIQRTERGDSAVYLCASSTQGRGHTGELFFGEGSRLTVL.

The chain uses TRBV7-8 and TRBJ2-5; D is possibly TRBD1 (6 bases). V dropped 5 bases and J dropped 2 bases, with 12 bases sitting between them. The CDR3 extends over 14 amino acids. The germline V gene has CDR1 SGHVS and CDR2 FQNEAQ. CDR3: CASSHWTEQETQYF. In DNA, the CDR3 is TGTGCCAGCAGCCACTGGACAGAGCAAGAGACCCAGTACTTC.

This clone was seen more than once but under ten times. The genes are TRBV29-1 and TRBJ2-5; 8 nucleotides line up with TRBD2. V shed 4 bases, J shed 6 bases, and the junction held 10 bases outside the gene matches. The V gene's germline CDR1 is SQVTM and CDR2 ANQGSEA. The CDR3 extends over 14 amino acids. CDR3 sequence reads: CSVAPSGRVKTQYF. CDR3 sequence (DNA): TGCAGCGTTGCCCCCAGCGGGAGAGTCAAGACCCAGTACTTC.

CDR3 sequence (DNA): TGCGCCAGCAGCCAAGGAAGAGGGTTCGAGGGGACCCAGTACTTC. This codes for CASSQGRGFEGTQYF. The chain links TRBV4-3 to TRBJ2-5; possibly TRBD2 for D (5 bases). The V and J ends lost 1 base and 7 bases respectively, with 16 bases between them. The germline V gene has CDR1 LGHNA and CDR2 YSLEER. The CDR3 loop spans 15 amino acids.

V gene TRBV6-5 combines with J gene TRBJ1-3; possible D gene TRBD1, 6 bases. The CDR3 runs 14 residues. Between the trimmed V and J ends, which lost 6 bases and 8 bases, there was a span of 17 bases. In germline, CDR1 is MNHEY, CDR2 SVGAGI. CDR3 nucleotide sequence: TGTGCCAGCAGACCCGGGACAAGTCTTTACACCATATATTTT. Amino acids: CASRPGTSLYTIYF.

The CDR3 DNA sequence: TGCGCCAGCAGCTTGGGGACAGGGGGCTCCTATGGCTACACCTTC. Its translation is CASSLGTGGSYGYTF. V gene TRBV5-1 combines with J gene TRBJ1-2, with TRBD1 matching 11 bases. V shed 0 bases and J 4 bases; nucleotides not matched to a gene: 2. Per the germline V gene, CDR1 is SGHRS and CDR2 is YFSETQ. The CDR3 runs 15 residues. Drawing the rest from reference TRBV5-1 and TRBJ1-2, the complete variable domain is KAGVTQTPRYLIKTRGQQVTLSCSPISGHRSVSWYQQTPGQGLQFLFEYFSETQRNKGNFPGRFSGRQFSNSRSEMNVSTLELGDSALYLCASSLGTGGSYGYTFGSGTRLTVV.

The chain's CDR3 is CATPSPGELFF. The DNA for the CDR3 is TGTGCCACCCCCTCCCCCGGGGAGCTGTTTTTT. The rearrangement links TRBV19 to TRBJ2-2, with D uncertain. This CDR3 has 11 residues. CDR1 and CDR2 (germline): LNHDA, SQIVND (reference sequence). V lost 10 bases and J lost 6, with 9 bases in between.

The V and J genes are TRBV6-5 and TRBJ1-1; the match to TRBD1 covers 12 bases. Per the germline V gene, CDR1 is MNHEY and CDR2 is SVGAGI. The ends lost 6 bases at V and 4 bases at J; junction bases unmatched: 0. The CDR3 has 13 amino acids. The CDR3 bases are TGTGCCAGCAGGGGACAGGGGGCCACTGAAGCTTTCTTT. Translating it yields CASRGQGATEAFF.

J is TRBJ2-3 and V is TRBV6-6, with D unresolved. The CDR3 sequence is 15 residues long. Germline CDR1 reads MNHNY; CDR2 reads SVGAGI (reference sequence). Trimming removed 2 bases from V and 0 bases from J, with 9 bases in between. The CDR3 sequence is CASSYDGKSTDTQYF. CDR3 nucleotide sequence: TGTGCCAGCAGTTACGACGGAAAAAGCACAGATACGCAGTATTTT.

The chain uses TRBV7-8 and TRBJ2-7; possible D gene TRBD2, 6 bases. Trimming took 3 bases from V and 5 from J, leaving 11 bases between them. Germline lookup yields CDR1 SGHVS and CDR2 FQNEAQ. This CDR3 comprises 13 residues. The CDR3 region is CASSLEGSDEQYF. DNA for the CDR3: TGTGCCAGCAGCTTGGAGGGTTCGGACGAGCAGTACTTC.

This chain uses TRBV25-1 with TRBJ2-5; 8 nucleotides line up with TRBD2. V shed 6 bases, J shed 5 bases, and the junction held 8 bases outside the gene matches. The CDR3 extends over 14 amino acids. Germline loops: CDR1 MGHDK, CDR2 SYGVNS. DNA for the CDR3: TGTGCCAGCAGCCTCAACGGGAGGGTGGAGACCCAGTACTTC. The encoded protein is CASSLNGRVETQYF.

The CDR3 here is CASSLLYEQFF. As DNA, the CDR3 is TGCGCCAGCAGCTTGCTATATGAGCAGTTCTTC. This chain connects TRBV5-1 to TRBJ2-1; D gene uncertain. Trimming stripped 1 base from V and 8 bases from J, with 4 bases between. The CDR3 runs 11 residues. Germline V gene lookup returns CDR1 SGHRS and CDR2 YFSETQ.

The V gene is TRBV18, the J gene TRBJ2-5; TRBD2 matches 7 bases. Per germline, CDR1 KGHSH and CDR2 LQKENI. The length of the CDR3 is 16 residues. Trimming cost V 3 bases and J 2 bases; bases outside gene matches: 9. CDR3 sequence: CASSPGLDNWQETQYF. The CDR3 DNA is TGTGCCAGCTCACCCGGACTAGACAATTGGCAAGAGACCCAGTACTTC.

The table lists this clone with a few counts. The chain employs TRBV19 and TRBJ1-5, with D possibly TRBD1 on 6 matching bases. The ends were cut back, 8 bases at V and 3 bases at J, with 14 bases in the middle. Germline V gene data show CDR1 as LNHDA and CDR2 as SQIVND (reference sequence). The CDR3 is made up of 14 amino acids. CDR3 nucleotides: TGTGCCAGTGCTGAACAGGGATTCAATCAGCCCCAGCATTTT. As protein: CASAEQGFNQPQHF.

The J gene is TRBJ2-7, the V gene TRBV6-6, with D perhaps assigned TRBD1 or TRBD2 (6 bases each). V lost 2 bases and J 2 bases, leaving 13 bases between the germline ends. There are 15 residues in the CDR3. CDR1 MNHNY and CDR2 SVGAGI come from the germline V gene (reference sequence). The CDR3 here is CASSYGGGGTYEQYF. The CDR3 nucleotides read TGTGCCAGCAGTTACGGGGGCGGAGGGACCTACGAGCAGTACTTC.

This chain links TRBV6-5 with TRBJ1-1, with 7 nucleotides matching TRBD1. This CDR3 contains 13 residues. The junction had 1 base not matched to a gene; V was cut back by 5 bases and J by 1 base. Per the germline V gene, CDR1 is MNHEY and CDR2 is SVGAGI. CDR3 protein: CASSRTGNTEAFF. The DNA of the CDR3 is TGTGCCAGCAGTAGGACAGGGAACACTGAAGCTTTCTTT.

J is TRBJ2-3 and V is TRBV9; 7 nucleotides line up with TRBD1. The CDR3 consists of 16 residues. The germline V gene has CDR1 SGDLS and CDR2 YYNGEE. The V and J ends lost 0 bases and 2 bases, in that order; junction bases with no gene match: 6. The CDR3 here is CASSVDSTGPTDTQYF. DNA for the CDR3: TGTGCCAGCAGCGTAGACTCGACAGGGCCCACAGATACGCAGTATTTT.

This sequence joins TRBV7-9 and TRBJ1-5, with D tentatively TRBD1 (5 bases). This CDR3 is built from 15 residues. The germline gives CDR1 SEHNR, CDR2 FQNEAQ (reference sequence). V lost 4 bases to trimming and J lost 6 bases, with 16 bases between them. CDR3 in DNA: TGTGCCAGCAGCTCAGATCAGGGACCCCGTCAGCCCCAGCATTTT. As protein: CASSSDQGPRQPQHF.

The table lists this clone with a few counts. The DNA for the CDR3 is TGCGCCAGCAGCCGACCTCCCGTGGACAGAAACTATGGCTACACCTTC. Translating it yields CASSRPPVDRNYGYTF. J is TRBJ1-2 and V is TRBV4-1; TRBD1 might be the D (6 bases). V was clipped by 4 bases and J by 2 bases, with 17 bases between them. This CDR3 has 16 residues. The germline CDR1 and CDR2 sequences are MGHRA and YSYEKL.